This is a list of T cell receptor beta chains from one sample in a study of cytomegalovirus exposure and HLA in healthy donors. Some clones are missing from TCRdb's copy, which holds only in-frame ones; the method was immunoSEQ multiplex PCR. Of more than 90,000 clones detected, roughly four fifths appear once; the ten largest clones hold 7.7%. The sample was PBMCs. The receptors come from a female donor in good health and CMV-seronegative. Both conserved end residues are trimmed from each CDR3. A D gene is named only where the DNA matches it firmly.

. TRBV19 TRBD1 ASSSNRGLLGEQY
TRBJ1-1 TRBV4-1 . ASSQDGREGGSTF
TRBJ1-1 TRBV7-6 . ASSFMGQGNTEAF
TRBJ1-2 TRBV30 TRBD1 AWSAGGAGYGYT
TRBJ1-5 TRBV2 . ASILGVNQPQH
TRBJ2-3 TRBV11-2 TRBD2 ASSTLAGGPDTQY
TRBJ1-2 TRBV7-9 . SSSFGGYGYT
TRBJ1-5 TRBV5-1 . ASSLEGGGNQPQH
TRBJ1-3 TRBV2 . ASSFGAVGSGNTIY
TRBJ2-1 TRBV25-1 . ASMSAEHFWKPNEQF